The present TCR beta chain was sequenced within a study of response to subunit inactivated influenza vaccine. This clonotype was seen ten or more times. Using its own MiXCR run on the RT-PCR reads, TCRdb lists one record per CDR3 protein. The profile covers around 530,000 distinct CDR3 sequences, with about 10% appearing a single time and around 9.6% taken by the ten largest. Trimming pared 8 bases from V and 0 bases from J, leaving 16 bases between. The CDR3 spans 15 residues. Germline values: CDR1 LNHNV, CDR2 YYDKDF (reference sequence). This receptor was identified in a man aged 50 to 59 who received an inactivated influenza vaccine. The chain joins TRBV15 to TRBJ2-5; no clear D gene. Sequenced here: PBMCs from blood, sampled on the day of vaccination. The CDR3: CATSLVPLYQETQYF. CDR3 nucleotides: TGTGCCACCTCCCTGGTACCACTGTACCAAGAGACCCAGTACTTC.